This T cell receptor beta chain stems from a study of CD4 T cells in relation to SARS-CoV-2 and coronaviruses (dated by TCRdb to 2020 to 2023). About the full investigation: Across all 12 patients in the full convalescent cohort, ages ranged from about 20 to 75 years, with a median of 38. A different TCR-beta assay, based on Illumina, was used to sequence expansion assays from other donors in the study. The Adaptive Biotechnologies TCR-sequencing kit was used to sequence samples from a few pre-COVID donors and the naive versus memory experiments, whereas other data were Illumina-based. Memory CD4+ T cell crossreactivity between SARS-CoV-2 and common cold coronavirus spike proteins was assessed at the TCR clonotype level in the study. Among the roughly 12 convalescent patients, 8 males and 4 females were included, and two of the subjects were Hispanic. Shared crossreactive spike epitopes were mapped to their HLA restriction using patient-derived lymphoblastoid cell lines. On the study overall, not on this receptor specifically: Because no donor provided both pre-pandemic and post-infection samples, tracing the source of pre-existing responses was limited. Roughly 67% of donors had memory CD4+ clonotypes that crossrecognized SARS-CoV-2 and at least one common cold coronavirus spike. Significantly weaker SARS-CoV-2-driven expansion was shown by crossreactive clones than by monoreactive clones, consistent with antigenic imprinting. Naive versus memory sequencing indicated the assay detects memory recall responses rather than primary responses primed during culture. Crossreactivity analysis was centred on spike protein, so crossreactivity against other viral proteins was not assessed. Small numbers of patients and of tested TCRs were a limitation of the study.

DNA from uncultured naive and memory CD4+ T cells underwent immunoSEQ TCR-beta sequencing at deep resolution. As for the original processing: During preprocessing, nonproductive sequences were discarded, as were any CDR3s that did not begin with C, did not end with F or W, or were shorter than 7 amino acids. Cultured and uncultured naive and memory CD4+ repertoires were searched for CDR3s previously identified as spike- and CEF-reactive. CDR3 homology was measured as pairwise Levenshtein distance, computed with the stringdist R package after trimming three terminal residues from each end. TCRdb carries this immuneACCESS record with in-frame sequences only. Its versions omit some clonotypes, under half of them owing to an unresolved V gene in the studies checked, with the rest unexplained. V, J and clone size were drawn from that table, and D and trimming were deduced from the DNA. For this sample the table gives around 11,000 clones, of which about 87% were detected only once. About 2.2% of the sample rests with the top ten.

Naive and memory CD4+ T cells were separated from cryopreserved PBMCs by CD4 enrichment followed by EasySep naive CD4+ T cell enrichment. Ficoll-Paque PLUS gradient centrifugation was used to isolate PBMCs from leukapheresis product or whole blood. PBMCs were either used fresh in the expansion assay or cryopreserved at -140 degrees C. The QIAamp Micro DNA Kit was used to extract genomic DNA from the CD4+ T cells. As regards this clone: Its antigen is not yet known. No clone much larger than this one lies a single base away; base qualities are absent.

The CDR3, from cysteine to phenylalanine, totals 16 residues. The retained sequence is limited to the CDR3, 48 bases, with the frame set at the first base. CDR1 MNHEY and CDR2 SVGAGI are derived from the germline V gene. Trimming removed 0 bases from V and 8 bases from J, leaving 16 bases between the germline ends. Sequencing used naive CD4+ T cells from PBMCs. The label giving this sample's cell subset or site can be read as: naive CD4+ T cells isolated by negative enrichment. The V and J segments used are TRBV6-5 and TRBJ2-2; the D gene remains uncertain. The clonotype comes from an adult with COVID-19. The encoded CDR3 is CASSYSSRPGNGELFF. The sequence in DNA is TGTGCCAGCAGTTACTCGTCGCGCCCAGGAAATGGGGAGCTGTTTTTT.